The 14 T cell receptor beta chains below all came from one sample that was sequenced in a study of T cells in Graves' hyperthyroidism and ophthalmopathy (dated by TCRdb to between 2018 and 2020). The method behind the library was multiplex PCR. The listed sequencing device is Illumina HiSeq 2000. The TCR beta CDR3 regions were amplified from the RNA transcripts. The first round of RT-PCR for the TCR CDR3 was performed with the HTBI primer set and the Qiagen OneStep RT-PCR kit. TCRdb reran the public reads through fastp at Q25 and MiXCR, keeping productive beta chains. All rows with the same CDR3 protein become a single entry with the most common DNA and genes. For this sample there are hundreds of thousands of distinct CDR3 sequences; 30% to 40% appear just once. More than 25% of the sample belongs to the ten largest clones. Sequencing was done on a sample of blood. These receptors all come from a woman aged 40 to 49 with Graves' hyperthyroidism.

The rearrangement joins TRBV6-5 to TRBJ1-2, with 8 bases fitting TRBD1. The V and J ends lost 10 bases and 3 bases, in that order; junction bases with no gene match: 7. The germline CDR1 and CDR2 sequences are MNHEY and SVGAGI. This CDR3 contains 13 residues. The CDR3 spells CATWQGADYGYTF. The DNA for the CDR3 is TGTGCCACTTGGCAGGGGGCGGACTATGGCTACACCTTC.

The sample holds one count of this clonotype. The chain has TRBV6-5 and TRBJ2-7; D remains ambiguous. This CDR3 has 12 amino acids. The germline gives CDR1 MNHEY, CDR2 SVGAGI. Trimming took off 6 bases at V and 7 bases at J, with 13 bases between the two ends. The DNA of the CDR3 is TGTGCCAGCAGCTTAGGAAGTACTGAGCAGTACTTC. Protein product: CASSLGSTEQYF.

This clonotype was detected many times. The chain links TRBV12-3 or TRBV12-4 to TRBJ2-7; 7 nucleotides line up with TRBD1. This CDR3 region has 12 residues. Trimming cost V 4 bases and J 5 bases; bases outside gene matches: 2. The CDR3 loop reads CASSSGQNEQYF. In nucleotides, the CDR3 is TGTGCCAGCAGTTCGGGACAGAACGAGCAGTACTTC.

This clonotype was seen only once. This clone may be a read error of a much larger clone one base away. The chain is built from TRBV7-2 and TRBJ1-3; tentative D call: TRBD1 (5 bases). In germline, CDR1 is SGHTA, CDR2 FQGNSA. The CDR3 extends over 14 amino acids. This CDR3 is CASSIDSSGNTVYF. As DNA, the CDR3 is TGTGCCAGCAGTATCGACAGCTCTGGAAACACCGTATATTTT.

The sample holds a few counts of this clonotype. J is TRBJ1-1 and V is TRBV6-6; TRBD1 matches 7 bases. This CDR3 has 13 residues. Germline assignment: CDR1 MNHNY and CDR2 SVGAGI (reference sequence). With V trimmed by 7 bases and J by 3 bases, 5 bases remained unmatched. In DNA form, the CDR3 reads TGTGCCAGCACCCCCAGGGGGGACACTGAAGCTTTCTTT. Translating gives CASTPRGDTEAFF.

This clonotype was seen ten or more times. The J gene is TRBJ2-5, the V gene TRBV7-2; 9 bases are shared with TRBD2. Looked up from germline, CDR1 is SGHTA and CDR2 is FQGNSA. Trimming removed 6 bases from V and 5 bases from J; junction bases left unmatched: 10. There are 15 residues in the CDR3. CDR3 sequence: CASRVAGEEAETQYF. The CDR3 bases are TGTGCCAGCAGGGTAGCGGGAGAAGAAGCGGAGACCCAGTACTTC.

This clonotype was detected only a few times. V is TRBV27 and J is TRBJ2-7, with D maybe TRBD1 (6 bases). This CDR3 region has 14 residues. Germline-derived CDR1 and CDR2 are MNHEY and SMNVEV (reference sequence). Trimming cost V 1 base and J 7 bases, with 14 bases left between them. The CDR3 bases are TGTGCCAGCAGTTTATACACAGGGTCTAATGAGCAGTACTTC. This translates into CASSLYTGSNEQYF.

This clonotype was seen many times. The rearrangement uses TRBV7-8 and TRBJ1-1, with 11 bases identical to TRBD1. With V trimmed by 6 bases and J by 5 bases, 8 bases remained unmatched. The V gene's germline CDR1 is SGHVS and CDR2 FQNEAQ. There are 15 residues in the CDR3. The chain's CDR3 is CASRPGQGARTEAFF. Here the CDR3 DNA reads TGTGCCAGCAGACCAGGACAGGGGGCGAGAACTGAAGCTTTCTTT.

The CDR3 loop is CAISGGGQGYGYTF. DNA of the CDR3: TGTGCCATCAGTGGAGGGGGACAGGGCTATGGCTACACCTTC. The V and J genes are TRBV10-3 and TRBJ1-2, with 9 nucleotides matching TRBD1. The CDR3 length is 14 residues. The V gene's germline CDR1 is ENHRY and CDR2 SYGVKD. Trimming removed 4 bases from V and 4 bases from J; junction bases left unmatched: 4.

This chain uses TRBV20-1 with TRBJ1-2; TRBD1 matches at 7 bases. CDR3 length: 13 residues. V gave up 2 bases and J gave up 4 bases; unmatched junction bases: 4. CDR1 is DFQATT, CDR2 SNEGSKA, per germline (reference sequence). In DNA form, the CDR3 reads TGCAGTGCTAGACGGGACAGAAGCTATGGCTACACCTTC. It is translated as CSARRDRSYGYTF.

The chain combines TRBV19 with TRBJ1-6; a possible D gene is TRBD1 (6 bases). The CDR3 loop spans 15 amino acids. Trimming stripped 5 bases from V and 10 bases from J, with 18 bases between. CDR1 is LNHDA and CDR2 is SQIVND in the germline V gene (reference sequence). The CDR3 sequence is CASSLRTAESSPLHF. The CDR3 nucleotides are TGTGCCAGTAGTCTCCGGACAGCAGAGAGCTCACCCCTCCACTTT.

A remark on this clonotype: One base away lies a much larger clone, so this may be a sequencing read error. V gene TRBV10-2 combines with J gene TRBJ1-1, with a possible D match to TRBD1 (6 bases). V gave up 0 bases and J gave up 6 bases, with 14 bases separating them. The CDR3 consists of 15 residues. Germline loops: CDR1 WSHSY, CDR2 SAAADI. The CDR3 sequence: CASSESAGEDAEAFF. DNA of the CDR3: TGCGCCAGCAGTGAGTCGGCAGGGGAAGACGCTGAAGCTTTCTTT.

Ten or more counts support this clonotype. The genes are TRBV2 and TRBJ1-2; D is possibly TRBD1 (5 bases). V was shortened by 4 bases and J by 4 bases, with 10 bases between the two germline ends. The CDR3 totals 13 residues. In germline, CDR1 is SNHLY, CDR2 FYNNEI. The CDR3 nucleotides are TGTGCCAGCAGTGCCGGGGCCACCTATGGCTACACCTTC. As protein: CASSAGATYGYTF.

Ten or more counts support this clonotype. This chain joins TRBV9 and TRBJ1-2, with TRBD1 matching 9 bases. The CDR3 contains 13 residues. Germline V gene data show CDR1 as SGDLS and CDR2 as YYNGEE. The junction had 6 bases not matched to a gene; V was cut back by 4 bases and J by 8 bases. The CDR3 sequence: CASSTGTGNGYTF. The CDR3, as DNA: TGTGCCAGCAGCACCGGGACAGGGAACGGCTACACCTTC.